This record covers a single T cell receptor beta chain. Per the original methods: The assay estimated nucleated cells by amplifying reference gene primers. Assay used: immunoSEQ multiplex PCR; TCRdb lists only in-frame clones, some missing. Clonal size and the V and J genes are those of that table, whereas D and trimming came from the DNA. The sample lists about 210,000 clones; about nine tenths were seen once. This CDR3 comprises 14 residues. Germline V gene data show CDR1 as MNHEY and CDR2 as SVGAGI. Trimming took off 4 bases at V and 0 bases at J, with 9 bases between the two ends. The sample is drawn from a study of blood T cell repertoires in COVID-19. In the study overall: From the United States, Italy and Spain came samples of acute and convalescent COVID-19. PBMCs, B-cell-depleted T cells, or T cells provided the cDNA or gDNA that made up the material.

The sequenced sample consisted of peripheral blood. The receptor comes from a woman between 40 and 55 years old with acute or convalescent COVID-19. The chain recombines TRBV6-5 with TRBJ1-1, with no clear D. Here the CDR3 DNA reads TGTGCCAGCAGTTTGACAACAATGAACACTGAAGCTTTCTTT. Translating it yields CASSLTTMNTEAFF.